The 24 T cell receptor beta chains in this list originate from one sample, sequenced in a study of T cell clusters in autoimmune cytopenias. Tens of thousands of genome equivalents of blood DNA were amplified for TRB. One tube held mixed TRB-A and TRB-B primer pools for touch-down PCR. One entry per CDR3 protein, without DNA, is what TCRdb gives after re-calling the multiplex PCR reads. This sample lists 6,000 to 8,500 distinct CDR3 sequences; its ten largest clones have 15% to 20%. The sequenced sample was peripheral blood. All receptors derive from a human donor with an autoimmune cytopenia or autoimmune hepatitis (not recorded which).

The chain links TRBV18 to TRBJ1-4. From germline, CDR1 is KGHSH and CDR2 LQKENI. This CDR3 has 13 residues. CDR3 protein: CASSPFTNEKLFF.

V is TRBV5-4 and J is TRBJ2-3. CDR3 size: 16 residues. Germline values: CDR1 SGHNT, CDR2 YYREEE (reference sequence). The CDR3 loop is CASSLARLTRTDTQYF.

The chain has TRBV6-6 and TRBJ1-5; TCRdb indicates TRBD1, and absent DNA this call remains unverified. In germline, CDR1 is MNHNY, CDR2 SVGAGI (reference sequence). CDR3 length: 14 amino acids. CDR3 sequence reads: CASSEATGVQPQHF.

The rearrangement links TRBV12-3 or TRBV12-4 to TRBJ2-7; TCRdb outputs TRBD1, but without DNA this stays unchecked. This CDR3 comprises 14 residues. The CDR3 protein is CASRTTGGSYEQYF.

The chain combines TRBV30 with TRBJ1-2; TCRdb proposes TRBD1, but this gene call is untestable without DNA. This CDR3 has 14 amino acids. Germline lookup yields CDR1 GTSNPN and CDR2 SVGIG (reference sequence). The CDR3 reads CAWSVLKGDYGYTF.

This clonotype registers medium-sized (0.01 to 0.1%) by frequency. V gene TRBV11-1 combines with J gene TRBJ1-6; TCRdb calls TRBD1, which cannot be checked without DNA. The V gene's germline CDR1 is SGHAT and CDR2 FQDESV (reference sequence). This CDR3 has 13 amino acids. The chain's CDR3 is CASSLRDNSPLHF.

This clonotype registers medium-sized (0.01 to 0.1%) by frequency. The V and J genes are TRBV11-2 and TRBJ1-2; TCRdb's D gene call, TRBD1, goes unchecked for lack of DNA. The CDR3 consists of 13 residues. CDR1 SGHAT and CDR2 FQNNGV come from the germline V gene. CDR3 region: CASSHQTGSGYTF.

The rearrangement joins TRBV19 to TRBJ1-2. The length of the CDR3 is 15 residues. The germline V gene encodes CDR1 LNHDA and CDR2 SQIVND (reference sequence). The CDR3 sequence: CASKVVGSYIYGYTF.

The chain has TRBV6-5 and TRBJ1-6. Germline V gives CDR1 MNHEY, CDR2 SVGAGI. The CDR3 totals 13 residues. The CDR3: CASSRVNNSPLHF.

This sequence joins TRBV19 and TRBJ1-4; TCRdb's D call of TRBD1 is untestable without DNA. From germline, CDR1 is LNHDA and CDR2 SQIVND (reference sequence). The CDR3 length is 18 residues. This chain's CDR3 is CASSIAGQGALVNRKLFF.

CDR3 in amino acids: CASSQTGGYGYTF. The chain joins TRBV18 to TRBJ1-2; TCRdb picks TRBD1, but there is no DNA to check that call. This CDR3 has 13 residues. The germline V gene has CDR1 KGHSH and CDR2 LQKENI.

This chain joins TRBV19 and TRBJ1-1; there is no DNA to check the TCRdb D call of TRBD1. Per germline, CDR1 LNHDA and CDR2 SQIVND (reference sequence). CDR3 length: 14 residues. The CDR3 is CASSMSRQGAAGFF.

The rearrangement uses TRBV30 and TRBJ1-2. CDR3 length: 13 residues. Per the germline V gene, CDR1 is GTSNPN and CDR2 is SVGIG (reference sequence). CDR3: CAWSVEANYGYTF. Together with reference TRBV30 and TRBJ1-2, the CDR3 gives the full variable domain: SQTIHQWPATLVQPVGSPLSLECTVEGTSNPNLYWYRQAAGRGLQLLFYSVGIGQISSEVPQNLSASRPQDRQFILSSKKLLLSDSGFYLCAWSVEANYGYTFGSGTRLTVV.

The J gene is TRBJ2-5, the V gene TRBV15; TCRdb returns TRBD2, unconfirmable since there is no DNA. The length of the CDR3 is 16 residues. Germline lookup yields CDR1 LNHNV and CDR2 YYDKDF (reference sequence). The CDR3 protein is CATSRGGQAQGETQYF.

The rearrangement links TRBV5-1 to TRBJ2-7; TCRdb calls TRBD2, which cannot be checked without DNA. Looked up from germline, CDR1 is SGHRS and CDR2 is YFSETQ. CDR3 size: 15 residues. This CDR3 reads CASSLVAGSSYEQYF.

The chain employs TRBV6-1 and TRBJ1-3. Germline V gives CDR1 MNHNS, CDR2 SASEGT. This CDR3 spans 14 amino acids. The CDR3 spells CASSEYRPGNTIYF.

This chain joins TRBV10-3 and TRBJ1-2; TCRdb reports TRBD1, a call that lacks DNA to check it against. The germline V gene has CDR1 ENHRY and CDR2 SYGVKD. The CDR3 spans 13 residues. Here the CDR3 reads CAIATTGGSGYTF.

The chain recombines TRBV6-1 with TRBJ1-4; the D gene TCRdb calls, TRBD1, cannot be checked with no DNA. Germline V CDR1 and CDR2: MNHNS, SASEGT. The CDR3 is 15 residues long. CDR3 amino acids: CASSTRDRGREKLFF.

J is TRBJ1-5 and V is TRBV12-3 or TRBV12-4; TCRdb's D call, TRBD1, is unchecked because there is no DNA. The CDR3 consists of 13 residues. The CDR3 here is CASSRGQLQPQHF.

The chain's CDR3 is CASSLAGRFSSYNSPLHF. V usage is TRBV12-3 or TRBV12-4 and J usage is TRBJ1-6. This CDR3 is built from 18 residues.

This chain links TRBV24-1 with TRBJ2-3. From germline, CDR1 is KGHDR and CDR2 SFDVKD. The CDR3 runs to 13 residues. The chain's CDR3 is CATSARFADTQYF.

This clonotype counts as medium-sized by frequency. The CDR3 spells CSVLEQDEKLFF. The chain joins TRBV29-1 to TRBJ1-4. The CDR3 is 12 residues long. Germline loops: CDR1 SQVTM, CDR2 ANQGSEA.

V is TRBV12-3 or TRBV12-4 and J is TRBJ2-5; there is no DNA to check the TCRdb D call of TRBD2. The CDR3 contains 12 residues. The CDR3 is CASSPSQETQYF.

The V gene is TRBV6-5, the J gene TRBJ1-1; TCRdb calls TRBD1, which cannot be checked without DNA. The germline V gene has CDR1 MNHEY and CDR2 SVGAGI. The CDR3 extends over 12 amino acids. The CDR3 loop is CASSYPTGEAFF.